The sequence of this T cell receptor (beta chain) was determined in a study of blood T cell repertoires in COVID-19. In the study's own analysis: Estimation of nucleated cell counts was performed using reference gene primer amplification. The repertoire was sequenced with immunoSEQ multiplex PCR; TCRdb's copy has only in-frame clones and lacks some. D and trimming were read from the DNA, whereas the V and J calls and clone size are those reported in that table. The repertoire consists of some 200,000 clones, with about 86% occurring once and the leading ten covering about 2.7%. The CDR3 covers 15 residues. The V gene lost 0 bases and the J gene lost 3 bases, with 11 bases spanning the gap. Germline V lookup: CDR1 MNHNS, CDR2 SASEGT.

Sequenced: peripheral blood. The J gene is TRBJ1-2, the V gene TRBV6-1; a possible D gene is TRBD1 (5 bases). The sequence was obtained from a human donor with acute or convalescent COVID-19. The donor label of this sample is uncertain. The chain's CDR3 is CASSEAFGGDYGYTF. DNA of the CDR3: TGTGCCAGCAGTGAAGCTTTTGGGGGGGACTATGGCTACACCTTC.